This T cell receptor (beta chain) appears in the sequencing data of a study of Ad26.COV2.S vaccination and SARS-CoV-2 variants. Produced via immunoSEQ multiplex PCR; TCRdb's table is partial and in-frame only. The sample lists about 350,000 clones, around 90% occurring once. Comments on this clone: What it binds is unknown.

The CDR3 loop spans 13 amino acids. V lost 7 bases and J lost 7; bases outside the gene matches: 8. Germline V CDR1 and CDR2: ENHRY, SYGVKD. Whole-study findings and limits: An underestimation of total T cell responses may have resulted from the TCR breadth and depth analyses. Reportedly, spike-specific CD8+ and CD4+ T cell responses achieved substantial breadth once vaccination had taken place. Vaccine recipients surpassed placebo recipients in spike-specific TCR breadth.

V usage is TRBV10-3 and J usage is TRBJ1-2, with TRBD1 matching 8 bases. The receptor was derived from a human donor who had recovered from COVID-19. Here the sequenced sample was peripheral blood, taken after recovery from COVID-19. The CDR3 nucleotides are TGTGCCATCACCCCAGACAGGGGTCCTGGCTACACCTTC. This translates into CAITPDRGPGYTF.